The TCR beta chain under discussion was sequenced for a study of blood T cell repertoires in COVID-19. Overall study context: Acute and convalescent COVID-19 samples came from the United States, Italy and Spain.

In the source study's methods: From reference gene primer amplification, estimates of nucleated cell counts were derived. Libraries were prepared by immunoSEQ multiplex PCR; TCRdb keeps only in-frame clonotypes and omits some of them. The V and J calls and clone size come from that table; D and trimming were worked out from the DNA. Counted here are about 68,000 clones, approximately 88% occurring once; the ten biggest clones make up 7.5% to 9%. V shed 4 bases and J shed 4 bases, with 18 bases lying between them. CDR3 size: 16 residues. CDR1 and CDR2 from the germline V gene are SGHKS and YYEKEE (reference sequence).

This clonotype originated in a man between 45 and 60 years old with active COVID-19. The sample comprised peripheral blood. The gene calls are TRBV5-5 and TRBJ1-3; possible D gene TRBD1, 6 bases. The CDR3 loop reads CASSVRDILRGNTIYF. For the CDR3, the DNA is TGTGCCAGCAGCGTCCGGGACATCCTAAGGGGAAACACCATATATTTT.